These T cell receptor beta chains were read from a single sample in a study of chemoradiotherapy in HPV16-positive cancers. The table came from immunoSEQ multiplex PCR; TCRdb's copy has only in-frame clones and leaves some out. Among under 85,000 clones listed, approximately 91% were seen once. Source: blood, taken from a patient who underwent chemoradiotherapy. The receptors here all came from a human donor with HPV-associated anogenital cancer. CDR3s leave out the opening cysteine and the closing phenylalanine or tryptophan.

V: TRBV28
J: TRBJ1-5
CDR3: ASSSKPGGNQPQH

V: TRBV27
J: TRBJ1-1
CDR3: ASSRRTGVTNTEAF

V: TRBV5-1
J: TRBJ1-1
CDR3: ASSLLWGADTEAF

V: TRBV21-1
J: TRBJ1-1
CDR3: ASSILHGTGTSTEAF

V: TRBV15
J: TRBJ1-5
CDR3: ATSRDPGGNQPQH

V: TRBV11-3
J: TRBJ2-1
CDR3: ASSLEGKSYNEQF

V: TRBV7-7
J: TRBJ2-7
CDR3: ASSWQGAGEQY

V: TRBV4-1
J: TRBJ1-4
CDR3: ASSPERAGNEKLF

V: TRBV7-9
J: TRBJ2-7
CDR3: ASSLGHPNEQY

V: TRBV6-1
J: TRBJ2-2
CDR3: ASRTQESGELF

V: TRBV4-1
J: TRBJ2-7
CDR3: ASSQEGRDWGEQY

V: TRBV5-6
J: TRBJ2-7
CDR3: ASSLAFRGAEQY

V: TRBV28
J: TRBJ1-4
CDR3: ASIKDRGKKLF

V: TRBV10-3
J: TRBJ2-7
CDR3: AISEGQDYEQY

V: TRBV20-1
J: TRBJ1-6
CDR3: SATPSPLH

V: TRBV7-6
J: TRBJ2-1
CDR3: ASSSPGKSSYNEQF

V: TRBV2
J: TRBJ2-4
CDR3: ASSPQGIRNIQY